Listed below are T cell receptor beta chains from one sample, sequenced in a study of T cell responses to AZD1222 COVID-19 vaccine. Measured with immunoSEQ multiplex PCR; TCRdb has only the in-frame clones, and not every one. The table has over 100,000 clones, roughly 86% seen once. The specimen comprised peripheral blood, sampled 28 days after the second dose of the MenACWY control vaccine. These receptors originate from an adult who received the MenACWY meningococcal vaccine as a control. Both conserved end residues are part of each CDR3.

TRBV18	TRBJ2-3	CASSGGTKDTQYF
TRBV28	TRBJ2-7	CASSHGTVKREQYF
TRBV28	TRBJ1-1	CASKQQGTGVEAFF
TRBV2	TRBJ1-4	CASSEGSGWYGEKLFF
TRBV9	TRBJ1-1	CASSVEDRVRAFF
TRBV27	TRBJ2-3	CASSWVGGGSTDTQYF
TRBV9	TRBJ2-3	CASSRDLSTDTQYF
TRBV19	TRBJ1-1	CASSIPTTGNTEAFF
TRBV18	TRBJ2-7	CASSPQEGAGKYF
TRBV7-6	TRBJ2-2	CASSFLPASGGKNTGELFF
TRBV5-4	TRBJ1-2	CASSLIPNYGYTF
TRBV7-9	TRBJ2-4	CASSITGWGKNIQYF
TRBV5-5	TRBJ1-1	CASSLVSSKNTEAFF
TRBV18	TRBJ1-5	CASSPFGQGDYSNQPQHF
TRBV14	TRBJ1-1	CASSQGPGQMNTEAFF
TRBV7-2	TRBJ1-6	CASSTGYYNSPLHF
TRBV9	TRBJ1-2	CASSVGGSYGYTF
TRBV19	TRBJ1-2	CASSTLGWKGGRNYGYTF
TRBV29-1	TRBJ1-4	CSGHSAADEKLFF
TRBV23-1	TRBJ2-3	CASNERSPTPDTQYF
TRBV24-1	TRBJ2-1	CATSAGRTEQFF
TRBV9	TRBJ2-5	CASSVTPGTGISPIQETQYF
TRBV5-8	TRBJ1-1	CASSAGQLYTEAFF
TRBV11-2	TRBJ1-2	CASSLGRNYGYTF
TRBV28	TRBJ1-2	CASRTRGRSYGYTF
TRBV4-2	TRBJ1-3	CASSQFYGGGEGNTIYF
TRBV11-1	TRBJ2-1	CASSLEMGQHNEQFF
TRBV5-6	TRBJ2-4	CASSPSDIAKNIQYF
TRBV16	TRBJ1-1	CASSPGAAPNTEAFF